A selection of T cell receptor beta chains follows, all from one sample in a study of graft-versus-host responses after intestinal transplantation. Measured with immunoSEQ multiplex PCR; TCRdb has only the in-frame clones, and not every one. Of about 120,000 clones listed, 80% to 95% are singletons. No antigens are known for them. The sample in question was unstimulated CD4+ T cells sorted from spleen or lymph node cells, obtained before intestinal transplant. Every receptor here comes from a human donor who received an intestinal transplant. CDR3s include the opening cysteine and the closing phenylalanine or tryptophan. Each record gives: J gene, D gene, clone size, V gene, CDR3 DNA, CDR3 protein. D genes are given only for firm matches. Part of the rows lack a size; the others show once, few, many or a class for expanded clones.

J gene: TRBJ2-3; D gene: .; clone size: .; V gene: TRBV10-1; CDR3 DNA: TGCGCCACCAGGCGGGATCTCACAGATACGCAGTATTTT; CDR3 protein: CATRRDLTDTQYF
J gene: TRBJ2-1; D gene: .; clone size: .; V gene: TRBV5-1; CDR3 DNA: TGCGCCAGCAGCGGCGACAGTGGGTCCTACAATGAGCAGTTCTTC; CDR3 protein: CASSGDSGSYNEQFF
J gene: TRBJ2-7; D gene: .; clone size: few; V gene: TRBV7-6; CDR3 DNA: TGTGCCAGCAGCCACAGGGTAACGGGGTACGAGCAGTACTTC; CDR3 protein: CASSHRVTGYEQYF
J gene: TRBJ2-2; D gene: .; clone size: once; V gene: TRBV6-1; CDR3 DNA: TGTGCCAGCAGTGAGTCGTCTAGTTGGGACACCGGGGAGCTGTTTTTT; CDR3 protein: CASSESSSWDTGELFF
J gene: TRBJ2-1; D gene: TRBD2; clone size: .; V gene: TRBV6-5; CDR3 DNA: TGTGCCAGCAAGGGACTAGCGGGAGCCGGCAATGAGCAGTTCTTC; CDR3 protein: CASKGLAGAGNEQFF
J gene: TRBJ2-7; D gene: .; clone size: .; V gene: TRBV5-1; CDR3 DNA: TGCGCCAGCAGCTTGGGGGGCACCTCCTACGAGCAGTACTTC; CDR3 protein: CASSLGGTSYEQYF
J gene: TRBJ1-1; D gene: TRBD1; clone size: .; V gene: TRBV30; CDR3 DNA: TGTGCCTGGAGTGGCGGATGGTCGGGACAGGTTAACACTGAAGCTTTCTTT; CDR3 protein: CAWSGGWSGQVNTEAFF
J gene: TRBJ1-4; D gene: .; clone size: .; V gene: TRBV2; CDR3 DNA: TGTGCCAGCAGTGAGACAGGTGGGGTCGGAAAACTGTTTTTT; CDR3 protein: CASSETGGVGKLFF
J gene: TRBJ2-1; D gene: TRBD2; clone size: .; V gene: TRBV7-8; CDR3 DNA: TGTGCCAGCAGCTTTTCCGGGACTAGCGGCGATGAGCAGTTCTTC; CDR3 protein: CASSFSGTSGDEQFF
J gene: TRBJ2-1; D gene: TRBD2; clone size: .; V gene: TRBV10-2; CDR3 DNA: TGCGCCAGCAGTGAGACTAGCGGGAGGGGATTTTACAATGAGCAGTTCTTC; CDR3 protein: CASSETSGRGFYNEQFF
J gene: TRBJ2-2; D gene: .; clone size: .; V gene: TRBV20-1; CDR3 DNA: TGCAGTGCTAGAAAGGGCGGGGAGCTGTTTTTT; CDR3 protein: CSARKGGELFF
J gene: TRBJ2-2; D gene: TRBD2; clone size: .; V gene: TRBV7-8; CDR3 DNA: TGTGCCAGCCATTTAGCGGGAGTGAGTGACACCGGGGAGCTGTTTTTT; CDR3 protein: CASHLAGVSDTGELFF
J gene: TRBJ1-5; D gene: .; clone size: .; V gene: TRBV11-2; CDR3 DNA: TGTGCCAGCAGCTTGACGGACAATCAGCCCCAGCATTTT; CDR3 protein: CASSLTDNQPQHF
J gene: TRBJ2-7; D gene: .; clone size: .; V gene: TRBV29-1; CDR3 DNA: TGCAGCGTTGAGTCAGGGGACTCCTACGAGCAGTACTTC; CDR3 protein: CSVESGDSYEQYF
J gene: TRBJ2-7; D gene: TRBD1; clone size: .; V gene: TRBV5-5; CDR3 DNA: TGTGCCAGCAGCCGGGGGACAGGGGCCAGCTCCTACGAGCAGTACTTC; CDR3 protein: CASSRGTGASSYEQYF
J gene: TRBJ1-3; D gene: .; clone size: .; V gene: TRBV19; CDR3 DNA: TGTGCCAGTAGTTATCGACTGAACTCTGGAAACACCATATATTTT; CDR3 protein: CASSYRLNSGNTIYF
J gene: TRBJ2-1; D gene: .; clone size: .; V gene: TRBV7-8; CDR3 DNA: TGTGCCAGCAGCTTAGCGCAAGGGGGGGGGCGCTCCTACAATGAGCAGTTCTTC; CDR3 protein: CASSLAQGGGRSYNEQFF
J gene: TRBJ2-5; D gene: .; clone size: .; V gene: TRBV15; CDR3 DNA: TGTGCCACCAGCAGAGAAGGGGCCCCAGGGAAGACCCAGTACTTC; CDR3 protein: CATSREGAPGKTQYF
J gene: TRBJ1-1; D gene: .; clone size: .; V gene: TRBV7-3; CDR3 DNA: TGTGCCAGCAGCCCCACCTTCGGGGGCACTGAAGCTTTCTTT; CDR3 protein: CASSPTFGGTEAFF
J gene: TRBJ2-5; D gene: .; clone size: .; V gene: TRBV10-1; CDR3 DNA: TGCGCCAGCAGTGAGACAGGCATAGAGACCCAGTACTTC; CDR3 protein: CASSETGIETQYF
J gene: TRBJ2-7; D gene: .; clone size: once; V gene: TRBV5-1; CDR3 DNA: TGCGCCAGCAGCTTGGGACAGGGAGGGACCTACGAGCAGTACTTC; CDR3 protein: CASSLGQGGTYEQYF
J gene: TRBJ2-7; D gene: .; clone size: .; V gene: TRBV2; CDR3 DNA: TGTGCCAGCAGTGCCGTTTTGGTGAGCGAGATCTACGAGCAGTACTTC; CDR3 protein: CASSAVLVSEIYEQYF
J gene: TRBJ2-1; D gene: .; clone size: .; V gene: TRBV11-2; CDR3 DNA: TGTGCCAGCAGCTGGGCCCGGGACTCCTACAATGAGCAGTTCTTC; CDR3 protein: CASSWARDSYNEQFF
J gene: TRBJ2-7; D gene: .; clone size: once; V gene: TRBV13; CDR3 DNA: TGTGCCAGCAGCGGCGAGCACCATCTCCCTGAGCAGTACTTC; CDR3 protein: CASSGEHHLPEQYF
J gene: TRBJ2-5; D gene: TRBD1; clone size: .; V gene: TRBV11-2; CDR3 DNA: TGTGCCAGCAGCTGGCAGGGGGCGGGAGAGACCCAGTACTTC; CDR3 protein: CASSWQGAGETQYF
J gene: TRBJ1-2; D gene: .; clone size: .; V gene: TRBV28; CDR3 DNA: TGTGCCAGCAGTAAGGGGGAGGGGCTGGTCTATGGCTACACCTTC; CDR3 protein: CASSKGEGLVYGYTF
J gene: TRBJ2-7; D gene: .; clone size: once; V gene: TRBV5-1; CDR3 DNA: TGCGCCAGCAGCGAGGACCTGATCCGGGACGAGCAGTACTTC; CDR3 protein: CASSEDLIRDEQYF
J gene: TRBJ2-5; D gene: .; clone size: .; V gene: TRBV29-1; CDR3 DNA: TGCAGCGTTGACGGGCCCGGGGAGACCCAGTACTTC; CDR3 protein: CSVDGPGETQYF
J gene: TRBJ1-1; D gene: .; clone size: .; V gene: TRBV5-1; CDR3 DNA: TGCGCCAGCAGCTTCGGACAGTTGAACACTGAAGCTTTCTTT; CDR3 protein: CASSFGQLNTEAFF